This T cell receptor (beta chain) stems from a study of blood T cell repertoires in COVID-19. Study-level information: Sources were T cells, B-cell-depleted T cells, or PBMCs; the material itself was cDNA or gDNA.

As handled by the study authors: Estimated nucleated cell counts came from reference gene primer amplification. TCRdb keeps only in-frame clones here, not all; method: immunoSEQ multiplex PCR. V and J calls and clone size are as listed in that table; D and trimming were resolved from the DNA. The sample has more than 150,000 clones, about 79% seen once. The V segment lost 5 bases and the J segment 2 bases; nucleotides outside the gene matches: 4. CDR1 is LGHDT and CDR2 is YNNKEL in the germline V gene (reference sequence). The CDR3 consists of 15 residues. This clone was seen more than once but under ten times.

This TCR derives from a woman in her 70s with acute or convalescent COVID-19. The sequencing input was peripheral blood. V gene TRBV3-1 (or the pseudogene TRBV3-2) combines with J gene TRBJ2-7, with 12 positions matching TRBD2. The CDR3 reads CASSSRLAGAYEQYF. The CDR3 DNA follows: TGTGCCAGCAGCTCTAGACTAGCGGGGGCCTACGAGCAGTACTTC.